This TCR beta chain was profiled in a study of blood T cell repertoires in COVID-19. Study context: From the United States, Italy and Spain came samples of acute and convalescent COVID-19.

Original processing notes: Estimated nucleated cell counts came from reference gene primer amplification. Clones were read by immunoSEQ multiplex PCR, and TCRdb kept only the in-frame ones, dropping some. D and trimming were read from the DNA, whereas the V and J calls and clone size are those reported in that table. The sample holds fewer than 75,000 clones, roughly 88% seen once. Germline assignment: CDR1 MNHEY and CDR2 SMNVEV (reference sequence). V was cut by 5 bases and J by 11 bases, with 27 bases left in between. This CDR3 has 17 amino acids. Sequenced input: peripheral blood. This receptor was taken from a man aged 70-80 years with acute or convalescent COVID-19. This chain uses TRBV27 with TRBJ1-4; D is undetermined. CDR3 sequence: CASSPPIGRNGGMKLFF. DNA for the CDR3: TGTGCCAGCAGTCCCCCGATCGGACGGAACGGAGGGATGAAACTGTTTTTT.